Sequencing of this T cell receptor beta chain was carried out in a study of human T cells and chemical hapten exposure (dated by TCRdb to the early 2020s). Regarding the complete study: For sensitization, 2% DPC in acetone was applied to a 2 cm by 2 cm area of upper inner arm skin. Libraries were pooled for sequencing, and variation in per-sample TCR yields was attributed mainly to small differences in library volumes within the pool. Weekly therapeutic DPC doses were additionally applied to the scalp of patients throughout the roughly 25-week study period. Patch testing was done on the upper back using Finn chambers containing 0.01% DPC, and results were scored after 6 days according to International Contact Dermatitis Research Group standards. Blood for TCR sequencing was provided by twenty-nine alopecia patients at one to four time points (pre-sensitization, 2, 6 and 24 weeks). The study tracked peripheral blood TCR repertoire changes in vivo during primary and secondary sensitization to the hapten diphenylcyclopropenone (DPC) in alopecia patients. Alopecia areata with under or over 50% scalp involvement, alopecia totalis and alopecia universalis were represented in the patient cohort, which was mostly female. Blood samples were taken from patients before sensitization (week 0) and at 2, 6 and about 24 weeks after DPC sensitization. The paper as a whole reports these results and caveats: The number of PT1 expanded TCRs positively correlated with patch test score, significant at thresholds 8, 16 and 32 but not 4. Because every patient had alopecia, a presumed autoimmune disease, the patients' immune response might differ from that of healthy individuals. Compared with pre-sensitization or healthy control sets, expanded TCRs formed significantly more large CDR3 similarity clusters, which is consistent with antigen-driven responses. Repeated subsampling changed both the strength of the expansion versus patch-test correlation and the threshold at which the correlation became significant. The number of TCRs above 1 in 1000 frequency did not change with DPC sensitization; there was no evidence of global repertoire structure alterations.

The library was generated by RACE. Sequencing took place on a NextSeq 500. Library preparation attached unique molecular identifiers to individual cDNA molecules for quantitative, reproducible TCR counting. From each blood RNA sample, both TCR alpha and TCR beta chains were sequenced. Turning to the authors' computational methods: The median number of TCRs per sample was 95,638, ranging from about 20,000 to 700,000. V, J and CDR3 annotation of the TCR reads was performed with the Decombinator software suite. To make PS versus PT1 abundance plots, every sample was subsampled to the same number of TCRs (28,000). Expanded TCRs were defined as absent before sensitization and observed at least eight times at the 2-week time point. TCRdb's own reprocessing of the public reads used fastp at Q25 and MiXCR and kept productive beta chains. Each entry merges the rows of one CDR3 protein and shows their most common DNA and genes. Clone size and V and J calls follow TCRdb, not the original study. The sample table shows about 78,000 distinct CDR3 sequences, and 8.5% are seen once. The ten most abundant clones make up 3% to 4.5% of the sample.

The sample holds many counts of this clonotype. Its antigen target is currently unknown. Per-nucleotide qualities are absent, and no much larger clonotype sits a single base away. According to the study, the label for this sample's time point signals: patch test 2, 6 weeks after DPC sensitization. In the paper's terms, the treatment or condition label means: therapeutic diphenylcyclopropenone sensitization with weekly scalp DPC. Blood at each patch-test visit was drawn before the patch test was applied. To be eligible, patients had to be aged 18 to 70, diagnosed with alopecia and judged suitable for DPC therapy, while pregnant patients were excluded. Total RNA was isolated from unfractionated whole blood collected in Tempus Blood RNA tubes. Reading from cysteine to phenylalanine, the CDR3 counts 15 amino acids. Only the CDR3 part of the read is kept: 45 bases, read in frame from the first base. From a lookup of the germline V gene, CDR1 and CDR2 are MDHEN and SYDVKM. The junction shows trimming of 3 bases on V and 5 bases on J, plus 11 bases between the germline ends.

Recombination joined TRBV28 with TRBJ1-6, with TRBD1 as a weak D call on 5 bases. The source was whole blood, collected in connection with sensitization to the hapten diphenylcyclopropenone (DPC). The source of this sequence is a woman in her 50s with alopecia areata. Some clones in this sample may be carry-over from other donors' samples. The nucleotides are TGTGCCAGCAGTTTGTATGGACAAAATAATTCACCCCTCCACTTT. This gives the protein CASSLYGQNNSPLHF.